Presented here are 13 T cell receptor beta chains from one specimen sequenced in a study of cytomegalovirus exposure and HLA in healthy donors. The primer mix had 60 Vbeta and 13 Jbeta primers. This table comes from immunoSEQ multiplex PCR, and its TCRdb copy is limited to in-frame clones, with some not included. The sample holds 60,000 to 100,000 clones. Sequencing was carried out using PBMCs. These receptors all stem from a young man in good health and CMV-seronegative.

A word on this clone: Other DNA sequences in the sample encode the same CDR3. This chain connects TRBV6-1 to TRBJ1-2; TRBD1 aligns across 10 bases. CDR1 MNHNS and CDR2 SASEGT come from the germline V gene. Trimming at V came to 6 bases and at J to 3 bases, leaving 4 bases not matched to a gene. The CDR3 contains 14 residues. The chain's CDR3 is CASRLTGGDYGYTF. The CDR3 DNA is TGTGCCAGCAGACTGACAGGGGGCGACTATGGCTACACCTTC.

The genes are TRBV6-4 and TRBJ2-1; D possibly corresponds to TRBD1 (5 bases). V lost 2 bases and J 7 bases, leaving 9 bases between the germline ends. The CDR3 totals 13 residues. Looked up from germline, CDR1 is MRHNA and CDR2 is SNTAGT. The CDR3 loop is CASSDRGSNEQFF. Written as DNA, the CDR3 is TGTGCCAGCAGTGACAGGGGATCGAATGAGCAGTTCTTC.

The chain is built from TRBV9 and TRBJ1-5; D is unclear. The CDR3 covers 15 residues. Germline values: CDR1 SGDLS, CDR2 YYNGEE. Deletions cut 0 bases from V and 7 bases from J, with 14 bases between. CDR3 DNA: TGTGCCAGCAGCGTAGGAGGCCAGTCTTGGCAGCCCCAGCATTTT. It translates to CASSVGGQSWQPQHF.

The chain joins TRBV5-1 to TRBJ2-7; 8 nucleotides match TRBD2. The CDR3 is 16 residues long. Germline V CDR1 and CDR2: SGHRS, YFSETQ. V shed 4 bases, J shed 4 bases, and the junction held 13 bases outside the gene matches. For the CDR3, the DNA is TGCGCCAGCAGCCCCATACCGCGGGGGGCGAGGTACGAGCAGTACTTC. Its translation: CASSPIPRGARYEQYF.

Here the CDR3 DNA reads TGCGCCAGCAGCCAAGGGACTAGCGTTAACACCGGGGAGCTGTTTTTT. It translates to CASSQGTSVNTGELFF. The chain recombines TRBV4-3 with TRBJ2-2; 9 bases fit TRBD2. The CDR3 sequence is 16 residues long. J was trimmed by 2 bases and V by 1 base; bases with no gene match: 2. CDR1 and CDR2 from the germline V gene are LGHNA and YSLEER.

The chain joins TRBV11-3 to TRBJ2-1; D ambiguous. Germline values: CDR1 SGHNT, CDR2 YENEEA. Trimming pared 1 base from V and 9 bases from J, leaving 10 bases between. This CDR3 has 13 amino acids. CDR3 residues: CASSLVIRVEQFF. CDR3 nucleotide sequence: TGTGCCAGCAGCTTAGTAATCCGAGTTGAGCAGTTCTTC.

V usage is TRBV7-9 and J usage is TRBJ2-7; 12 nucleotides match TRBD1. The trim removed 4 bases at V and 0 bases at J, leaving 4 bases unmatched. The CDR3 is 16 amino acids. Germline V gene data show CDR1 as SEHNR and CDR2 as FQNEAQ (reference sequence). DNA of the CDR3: TGTGCCAGCAGCTCCGGGACAGGGGGCGCCTCCTACGAGCAGTACTTC. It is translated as CASSSGTGGASYEQYF.

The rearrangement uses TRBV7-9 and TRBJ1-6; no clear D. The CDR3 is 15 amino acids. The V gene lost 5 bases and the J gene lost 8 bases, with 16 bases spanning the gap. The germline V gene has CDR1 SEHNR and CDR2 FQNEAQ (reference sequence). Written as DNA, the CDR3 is TGTGCCAGCAGCCGGGGATCTACTTGGGATTCACCCCTCCACTTT. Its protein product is CASSRGSTWDSPLHF.

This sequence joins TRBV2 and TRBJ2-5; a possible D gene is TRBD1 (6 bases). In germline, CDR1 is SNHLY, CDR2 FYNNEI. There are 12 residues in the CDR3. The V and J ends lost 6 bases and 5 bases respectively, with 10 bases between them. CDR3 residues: CASRTGRETQYF. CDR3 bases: TGTGCCAGCAGGACAGGCCGGGAGACCCAGTACTTC.

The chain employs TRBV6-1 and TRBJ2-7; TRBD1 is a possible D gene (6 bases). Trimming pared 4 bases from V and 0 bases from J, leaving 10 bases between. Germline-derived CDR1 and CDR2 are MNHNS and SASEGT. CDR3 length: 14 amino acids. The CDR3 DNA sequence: TGTGCCAGCAGTGGGACAGCTGACTCCTACGAGCAGTACTTC. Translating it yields CASSGTADSYEQYF.

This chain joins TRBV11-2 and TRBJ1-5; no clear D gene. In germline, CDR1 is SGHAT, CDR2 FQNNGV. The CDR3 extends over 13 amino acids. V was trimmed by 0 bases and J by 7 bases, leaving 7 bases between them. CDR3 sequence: CASSLDLGQPQHF. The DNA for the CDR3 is TGTGCCAGCAGCTTAGATCTAGGCCAGCCCCAGCATTTT. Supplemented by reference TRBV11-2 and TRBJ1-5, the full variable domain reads EAGVAQSPRYKIIEKRQSVAFWCNPISGHATLYWYQQILGQGPKLLIQFQNNGVVDDSQLPKDRFSAERLKGVDSTLKIQPAKLEDSAVYLCASSLDLGQPQHFGDGTRLSIL.

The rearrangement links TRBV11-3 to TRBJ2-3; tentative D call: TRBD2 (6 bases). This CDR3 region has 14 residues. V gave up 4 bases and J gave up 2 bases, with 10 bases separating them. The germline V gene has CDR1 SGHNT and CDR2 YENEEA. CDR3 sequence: CASSSRDSTDTQYF. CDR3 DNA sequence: TGTGCCAGCAGCTCCCGGGACTCCACAGATACGCAGTATTTT.

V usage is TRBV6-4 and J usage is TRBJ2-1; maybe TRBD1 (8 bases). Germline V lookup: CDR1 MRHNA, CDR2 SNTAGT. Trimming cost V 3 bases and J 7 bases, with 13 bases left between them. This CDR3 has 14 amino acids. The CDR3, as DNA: TGTGCCAGCAGTGAACAGGGGGGGACGAATGAGCAGTTCTTC. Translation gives CASSEQGGTNEQFF.